This TCR beta chain originates from a study of blood T cell repertoires in COVID-19. Only in-frame clones appear in the TCRdb table, and some are missing; sequencing was by immunoSEQ multiplex PCR. The sample includes 140,000 to 150,000 clones, 80% to 90% of them seen just once. The sequencing input was peripheral blood. This sequence originates from a human donor with acute or convalescent COVID-19. The donor label of this sample is uncertain.

The CDR3 protein is CATSDSYNEQFF. The CDR3 nucleotides read TGTGCCACCAGTGATTCTTACAATGAGCAGTTCTTC. The chain links TRBV24-1 to TRBJ2-1; D is undetermined. V was shortened by 2 bases and J by 4 bases, with 2 bases between the two germline ends. The V gene's germline CDR1 is KGHDR and CDR2 SFDVKD. CDR3 length: 12 residues.